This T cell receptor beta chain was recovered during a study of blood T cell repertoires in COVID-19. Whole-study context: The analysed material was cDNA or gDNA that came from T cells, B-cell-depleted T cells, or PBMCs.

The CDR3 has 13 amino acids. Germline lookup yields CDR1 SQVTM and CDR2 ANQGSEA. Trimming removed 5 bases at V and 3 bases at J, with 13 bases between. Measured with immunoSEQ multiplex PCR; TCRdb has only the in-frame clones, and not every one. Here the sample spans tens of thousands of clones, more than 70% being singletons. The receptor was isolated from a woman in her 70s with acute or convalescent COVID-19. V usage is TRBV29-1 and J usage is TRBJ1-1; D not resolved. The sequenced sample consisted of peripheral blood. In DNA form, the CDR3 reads TGCAGCGTTAGACCCCCTCGGGACACTGAAGCTTTCTTT. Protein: CSVRPPRDTEAFF.